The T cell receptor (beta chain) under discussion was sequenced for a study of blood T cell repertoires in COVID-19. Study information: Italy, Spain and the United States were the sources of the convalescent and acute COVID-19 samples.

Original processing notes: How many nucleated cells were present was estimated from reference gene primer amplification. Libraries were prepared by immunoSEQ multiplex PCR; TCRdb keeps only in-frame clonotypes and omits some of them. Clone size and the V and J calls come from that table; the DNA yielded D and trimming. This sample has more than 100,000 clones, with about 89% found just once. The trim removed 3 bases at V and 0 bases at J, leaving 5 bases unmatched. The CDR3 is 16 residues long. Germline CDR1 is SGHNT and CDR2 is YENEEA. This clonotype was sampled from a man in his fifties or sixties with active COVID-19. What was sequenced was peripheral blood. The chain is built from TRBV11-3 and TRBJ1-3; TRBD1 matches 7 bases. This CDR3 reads CASSLGTALSGNTIYF. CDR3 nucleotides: TGTGCCAGCAGCTTGGGGACAGCGCTCTCTGGAAACACCATATATTTT.